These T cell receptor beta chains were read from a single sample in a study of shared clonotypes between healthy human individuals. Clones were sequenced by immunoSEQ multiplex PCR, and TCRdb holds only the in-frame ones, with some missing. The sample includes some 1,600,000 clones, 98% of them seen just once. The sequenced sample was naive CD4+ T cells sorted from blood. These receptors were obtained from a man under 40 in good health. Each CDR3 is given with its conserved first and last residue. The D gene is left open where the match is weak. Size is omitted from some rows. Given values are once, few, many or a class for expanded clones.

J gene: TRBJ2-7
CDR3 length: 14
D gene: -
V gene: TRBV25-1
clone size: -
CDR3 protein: CASKVDTASPEQYF
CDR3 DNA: TGTGCCAGCAAGGTGGATACGGCTAGCCCCGAGCAGTACTTC

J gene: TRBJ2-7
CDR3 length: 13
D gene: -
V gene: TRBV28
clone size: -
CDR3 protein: CASRPTEAYEQYF
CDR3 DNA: TGTGCCAGCAGACCGACAGAAGCCTACGAGCAGTACTTC

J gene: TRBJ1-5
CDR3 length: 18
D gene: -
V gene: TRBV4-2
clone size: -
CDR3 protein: CASSQDMWRGYSHQPQHF
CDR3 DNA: TGTGCCAGCAGCCAAGATATGTGGAGGGGTTATTCACATCAGCCCCAGCATTTT

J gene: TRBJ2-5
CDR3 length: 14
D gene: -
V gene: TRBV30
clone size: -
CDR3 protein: CAWSVSQQPETQYF
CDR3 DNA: TGTGCCTGGAGTGTGTCACAGCAACCGGAGACCCAGTACTTC

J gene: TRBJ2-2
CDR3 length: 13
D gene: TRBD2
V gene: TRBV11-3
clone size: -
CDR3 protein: CASSLGGAGELFF
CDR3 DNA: TGTGCCAGCAGCCTGGGGGGGGCCGGGGAGCTGTTTTTT

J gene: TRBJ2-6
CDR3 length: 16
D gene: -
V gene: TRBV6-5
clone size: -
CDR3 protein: CASSYPQVSGANVLTF
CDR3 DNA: TGTGCCAGCAGTTACCCACAGGTCTCTGGGGCCAACGTCCTGACTTTC

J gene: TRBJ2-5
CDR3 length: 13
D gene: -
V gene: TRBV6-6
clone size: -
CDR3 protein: CASSYSAGETQYF
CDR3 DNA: TGTGCCAGCAGTTACTCTGCGGGGGAGACCCAGTACTTC

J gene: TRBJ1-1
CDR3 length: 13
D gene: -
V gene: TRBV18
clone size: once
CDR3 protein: CASSPAMKSEAFF
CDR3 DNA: TGTGCCAGCTCACCGGCCATGAAGTCCGAAGCTTTCTTT

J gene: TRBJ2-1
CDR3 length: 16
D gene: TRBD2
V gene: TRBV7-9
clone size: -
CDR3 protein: CASSSDGTNPYNEQFF
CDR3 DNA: TGTGCCAGCAGCTCAGATGGGACTAACCCTTACAATGAGCAGTTCTTC

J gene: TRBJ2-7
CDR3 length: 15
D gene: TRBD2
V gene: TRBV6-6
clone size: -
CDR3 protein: CASSPGLAASYEQYF
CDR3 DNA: TGTGCCAGCAGCCCGGGACTAGCGGCCTCCTACGAGCAGTACTTC

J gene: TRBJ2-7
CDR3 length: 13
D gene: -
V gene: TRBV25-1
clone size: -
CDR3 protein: CASSEYAANKQYF
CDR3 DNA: TGTGCCAGCAGTGAATATGCGGCAAACAAGCAGTACTTC

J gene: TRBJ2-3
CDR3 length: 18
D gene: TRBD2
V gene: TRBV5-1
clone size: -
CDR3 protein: CASSLDALAGPIVNTQYF
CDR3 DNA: TGCGCCAGCAGCTTGGACGCCCTAGCGGGACCTATTGTGAATACGCAGTATTTT

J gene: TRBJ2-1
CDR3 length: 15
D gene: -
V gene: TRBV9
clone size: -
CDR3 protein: CASSPIGQVYNEQFF
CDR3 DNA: TGTGCCAGCAGCCCAATTGGGCAGGTCTACAATGAGCAGTTCTTC

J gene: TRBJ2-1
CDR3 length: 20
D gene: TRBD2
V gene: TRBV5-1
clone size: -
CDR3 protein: CASSLTGTSGIEIRDNEQFF
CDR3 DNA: TGCGCCAGCAGCTTAACAGGGACTAGCGGGATAGAAATTCGGGACAATGAGCAGTTCTTC

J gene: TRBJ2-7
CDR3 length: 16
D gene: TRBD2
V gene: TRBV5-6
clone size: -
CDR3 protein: CASSSRGGSLRYEQYF
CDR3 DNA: TGTGCCAGCAGCTCCCGCGGGGGGTCACTCAGGTACGAGCAGTACTTC

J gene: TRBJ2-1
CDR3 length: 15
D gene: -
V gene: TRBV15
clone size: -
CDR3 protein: CATSKGSGSYNEQFF
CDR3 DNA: TGTGCCACCAGCAAGGGAAGCGGATCCTACAATGAGCAGTTCTTC

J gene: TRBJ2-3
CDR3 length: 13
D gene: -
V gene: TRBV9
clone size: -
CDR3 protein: CASSVGFPGTPRF
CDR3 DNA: TGTGCCAGCAGCGTAGGTTTCCCCGGGACTCCACGTTTT

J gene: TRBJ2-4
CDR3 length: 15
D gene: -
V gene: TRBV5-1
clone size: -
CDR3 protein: CASSTPRDGQNIQYF
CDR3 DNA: TGCGCCAGCAGCACTCCTAGGGACGGTCAAAACATTCAGTACTTC

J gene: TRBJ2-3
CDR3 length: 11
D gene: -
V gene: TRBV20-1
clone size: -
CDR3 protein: CSASELDTQYF
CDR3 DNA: TGCAGTGCTAGTGAGCTAGATACGCAGTATTTT

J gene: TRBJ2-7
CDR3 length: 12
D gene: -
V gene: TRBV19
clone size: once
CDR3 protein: CARRGRGMEQYF
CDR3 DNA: TGTGCCAGGCGGGGACGCGGGATGGAGCAGTACTTC

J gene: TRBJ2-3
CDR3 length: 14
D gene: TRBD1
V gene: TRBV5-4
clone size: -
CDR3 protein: CAATGAKSTDTQYF
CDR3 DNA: TGTGCCGCCACAGGGGCGAAAAGCACAGATACGCAGTATTTT

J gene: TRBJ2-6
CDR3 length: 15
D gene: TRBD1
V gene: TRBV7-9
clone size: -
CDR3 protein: CASSYRGPGANVLTF
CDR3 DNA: TGTGCCAGCAGCTATAGGGGGCCTGGGGCCAACGTCCTGACTTTC

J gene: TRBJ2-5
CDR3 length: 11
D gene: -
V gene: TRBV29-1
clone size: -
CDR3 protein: CSVVVGETQYF
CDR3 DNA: TGCAGCGTTGTAGTAGGGGAGACCCAGTACTTC

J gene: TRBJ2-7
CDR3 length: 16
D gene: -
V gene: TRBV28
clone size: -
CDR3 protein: CASSLFNRKSSYEQYF
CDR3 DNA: TGTGCCAGCAGTTTATTTAACAGAAAGAGCTCCTACGAGCAGTACTTC

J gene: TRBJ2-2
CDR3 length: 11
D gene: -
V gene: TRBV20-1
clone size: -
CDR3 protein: CSARRTGELFF
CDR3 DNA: TGCAGTGCTAGACGGACCGGGGAGCTGTTTTTT

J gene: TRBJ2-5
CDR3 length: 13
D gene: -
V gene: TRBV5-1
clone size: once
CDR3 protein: CASRGQGGETQYF
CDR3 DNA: TGCGCCAGCCGGGGACAAGGGGGAGAGACCCAGTACTTC

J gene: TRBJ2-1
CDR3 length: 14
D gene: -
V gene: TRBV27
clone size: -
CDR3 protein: CASSRDSSYNEQFF
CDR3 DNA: TGTGCCAGCAGTCGTGATAGCTCCTACAATGAGCAGTTCTTC

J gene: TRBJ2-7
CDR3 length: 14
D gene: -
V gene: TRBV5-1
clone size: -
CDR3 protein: CASSLTGAGYEQYF
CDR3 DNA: TGCGCCAGCAGCCTCACAGGGGCGGGGTACGAGCAGTACTTC

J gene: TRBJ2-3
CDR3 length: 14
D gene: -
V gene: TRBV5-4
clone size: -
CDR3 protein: CASSRGGSTDTQYF
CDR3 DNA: TGTGCCAGCAGCCGCGGGGGCAGCACAGATACGCAGTATTTT

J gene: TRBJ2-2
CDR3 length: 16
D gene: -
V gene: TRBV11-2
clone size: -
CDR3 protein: CASSLDPGHYTGELFF
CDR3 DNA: TGTGCCAGCAGCTTAGATCCGGGACATTACACCGGGGAGCTGTTTTTT